Following are 16 T cell receptor beta chains from one sample sequenced in a study of T cell clones after liver transplantation. Profiled with immunoSEQ multiplex PCR; TCRdb holds only in-frame clones, not every one. The sample includes fewer than 85,000 clones, less than 85% of them seen just once. The source was CD4+ T cells from blood, collected at the 22-month timepoint. The receptors derive from a human patient who received a liver transplant. A subset of T cells may come from the graft donor.

The rearrangement links TRBV5-4 to TRBJ2-4; possibly TRBD1 for D (5 bases). This CDR3 has 16 residues. Germline loops: CDR1 SGHNT, CDR2 YYREEE (reference sequence). Trimming pared 0 bases from V and 0 bases from J, leaving 10 bases between. CDR3 region: CASSLDRSLAKNIQYF. CDR3 nucleotides: TGTGCCAGCAGCTTGGACAGGAGCCTAGCCAAAAACATTCAGTACTTC. Full variable domain (missing parts from reference TRBV5-4 and TRBJ2-4): ETGVTQSPTHLIKTRGQQVTLRCSSQSGHNTVSWYQQALGQGPQFIFQYYREEENGRGNFPPRFSGLQFPNYSSELNVNALELDDSALYLCASSLDRSLAKNIQYFGAGTRLSVL.

This clone has more than one count but fewer than ten. The chain joins TRBV5-4 to TRBJ1-3; 7 bases line up with TRBD1. After removal of 5 bases from V and 2 bases from J, the junction contained 1 base not matched to a gene. The CDR3 contains 13 residues. In germline, CDR1 is SGHNT, CDR2 YYREEE (reference sequence). CDR3 nucleotide sequence: TGTGCCAGCAGGACAGGGACTGGAAACACCATATATTTT. Its protein is CASRTGTGNTIYF.

The chain employs TRBV25-1 and TRBJ2-3; 9 bases fit TRBD1. Looked up from germline, CDR1 is MGHDK and CDR2 is SYGVNS. V trimming: 4 bases; J trimming: 6 bases; junction bases outside the gene matches: 2. The CDR3 sequence is 13 residues long. The CDR3 nucleotides are TGTGCCAGCAGTGGACAGGGGGTCGATACGCAGTATTTT. The encoded protein is CASSGQGVDTQYF.

The chain has TRBV5-4 and TRBJ2-3, with D hard to call. Germline assignment: CDR1 SGHNT and CDR2 YYREEE (reference sequence). The V end lost 2 bases, the J end lost 2 bases, and 24 bases lay between the germline ends. The CDR3 is 19 residues long. CDR3 loop: CASSLEISWGQNHTDTQYF. The CDR3, as DNA: TGTGCCAGCAGCTTAGAAATTTCTTGGGGTCAGAACCACACAGATACGCAGTATTTT.

V and J are TRBV18 and TRBJ1-5; maybe TRBD1 (5 bases). This CDR3 comprises 15 residues. V gave up 1 base and J gave up 3 bases, with 10 bases separating them. Germline CDR1 is KGHSH and CDR2 is LQKENI. CDR3 amino acids: CASSPQGSNNQPQHF. CDR3 nucleotide sequence: TGTGCCAGCTCACCACAGGGGTCTAACAATCAGCCCCAGCATTTT.

The J gene is TRBJ1-5, the V gene TRBV5-6; D gene uncertain. The V end lost 3 bases, the J end lost 0 bases, and 10 bases lay between the germline ends. The CDR3 is 15 residues long. The germline V gene encodes CDR1 SGHDT and CDR2 YYEEEE. The DNA of the CDR3 is TGTGCCAGCAGCTCTTGGGTCGTTAGCAATCAGCCCCAGCATTTT. Its translation is CASSSWVVSNQPQHF.

This chain joins TRBV14 and TRBJ2-3; D is ambiguous. V shed 0 bases and J shed 10 bases, with 17 bases lying between them. The CDR3 is 15 amino acids. Per germline, CDR1 SGHDN and CDR2 FVKESK. The CDR3 protein is CASSQEGTNLGPQYF. The DNA for the CDR3 is TGTGCCAGCAGCCAAGAAGGAACCAATCTTGGTCCGCAGTATTTT.

This clone was detected once. The V call is TRBV7-9, the J call TRBJ2-2; D is unresolved. Trimming removed 11 bases at V and 0 bases at J, with 13 bases between. The CDR3 is made up of 14 amino acids. CDR1 SEHNR and CDR2 FQNEAQ come from the germline V gene (reference sequence). CDR3 sequence reads: CAGRVLANTGELFF. In DNA form, the CDR3 reads TGTGCCGGAAGGGTCCTCGCGAACACCGGGGAGCTGTTTTTT.

The rearrangement links TRBV29-1 to TRBJ1-2, with D uncertain. Germline loops: CDR1 SQVTM, CDR2 ANQGSEA. The CDR3 covers 13 residues. Trimming took 0 bases from V and 5 from J, leaving 10 bases between them. CDR3 protein: CSVEEYGGYGYTF. The CDR3 DNA reads as TGCAGCGTTGAAGAGTACGGTGGGTATGGCTACACCTTC.

This chain links TRBV6-5 with TRBJ2-3, with no clear D. The V and J ends lost 2 bases and 1 base respectively, with 7 bases between them. The CDR3 extends over 14 amino acids. CDR1 and CDR2 (germline): MNHEY, SVGAGI. The CDR3 region has the DNA TGTGCCAGCAGTTACAGGCAACGCACAGATACGCAGTATTTT. This translates into CASSYRQRTDTQYF.

The chain has TRBV19 and TRBJ2-4; no clear D. CDR3 size: 15 residues. The germline gives CDR1 LNHDA, CDR2 SQIVND (reference sequence). V was trimmed by 5 bases and J by 0 bases, leaving 11 bases between them. The CDR3 region has the DNA TGTGCCAGTAGTCCCCAAACCGTAGCCAAAAACATTCAGTACTTC. Encoded protein: CASSPQTVAKNIQYF.

CDR3 sequence: CASSQNAGTGEGYTF. CDR3 DNA sequence: TGCGCCAGCAGCCAAAATGCCGGGACAGGGGAAGGCTACACCTTC. V and J are TRBV4-3 and TRBJ1-2; TRBD1 matches 10 bases. V gave up 2 bases and J gave up 8 bases; unmatched junction bases: 8. The germline CDR1 and CDR2 sequences are LGHNA and YSLEER. This CDR3 comprises 15 residues.

In this sample, this clone turned up many times. Other nucleotide sequences from this sample produce the same CDR3. This chain uses TRBV7-2 with TRBJ1-1, with D perhaps TRBD1 (5 bases). V was cut by 5 bases and J by 1 base, with 8 bases left in between. The germline CDR1 and CDR2 sequences are SGHTA and FQGNSA. CDR3 length equals 13 residues. The CDR3 protein is CASSLTGNTEAFF. The DNA of the CDR3 is TGTGCCAGCAGCCTCACAGGGAACACTGAAGCTTTCTTT.

The table lists this clone with a few counts. CDR3 sequence reads: CASSGQNTGELFF. CDR3 bases: TGTGCCAGCAGTGGCCAAAACACCGGGGAGCTGTTTTTT. The chain has TRBV2 and TRBJ2-2; D remains unclear. The germline V gene encodes CDR1 SNHLY and CDR2 FYNNEI. V shed 4 bases and J shed 2 bases, with 5 bases lying between them. The CDR3 sequence is 13 residues long.

In DNA form, the CDR3 reads TGCAGTGCCATTAATCAGAAAAAACTGTTTTTT. Residues: CSAINQKKLFF. The chain is built from TRBV20-1 and TRBJ1-4; D gene uncertain. V lost 6 bases to trimming and J lost 9 bases, with 11 bases between them. In germline, CDR1 is DFQATT, CDR2 SNEGSKA (reference sequence). The CDR3 length is 11 residues.

This clone was counted once. The chain links TRBV9 to TRBJ1-2; tentative D call: TRBD1 (6 bases). The V and J ends lost 0 bases and 7 bases respectively, with 16 bases between them. Germline V CDR1 and CDR2: SGDLS, YYNGEE. The CDR3 runs 15 residues. The CDR3 sequence is CASSVGGGISSGYTF. The CDR3, as DNA: TGTGCCAGCAGCGTAGGAGGGGGTATATCTTCTGGCTACACCTTC.